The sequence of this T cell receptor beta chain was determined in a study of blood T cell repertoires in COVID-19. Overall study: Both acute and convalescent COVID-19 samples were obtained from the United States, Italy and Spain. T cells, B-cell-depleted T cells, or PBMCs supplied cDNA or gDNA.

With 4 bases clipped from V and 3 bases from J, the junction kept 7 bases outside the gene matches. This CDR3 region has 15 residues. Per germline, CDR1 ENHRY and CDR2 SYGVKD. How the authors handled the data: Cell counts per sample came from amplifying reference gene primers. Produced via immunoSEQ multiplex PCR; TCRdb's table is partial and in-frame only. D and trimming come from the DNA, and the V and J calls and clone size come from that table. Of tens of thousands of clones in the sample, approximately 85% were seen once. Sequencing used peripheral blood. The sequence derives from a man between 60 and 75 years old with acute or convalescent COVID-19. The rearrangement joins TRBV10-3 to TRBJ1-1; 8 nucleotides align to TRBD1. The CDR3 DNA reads TGTGCCATCAGTGGACAGGGGTTAGGTTACACTGAAGCTTTCTTT. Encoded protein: CAISGQGLGYTEAFF.